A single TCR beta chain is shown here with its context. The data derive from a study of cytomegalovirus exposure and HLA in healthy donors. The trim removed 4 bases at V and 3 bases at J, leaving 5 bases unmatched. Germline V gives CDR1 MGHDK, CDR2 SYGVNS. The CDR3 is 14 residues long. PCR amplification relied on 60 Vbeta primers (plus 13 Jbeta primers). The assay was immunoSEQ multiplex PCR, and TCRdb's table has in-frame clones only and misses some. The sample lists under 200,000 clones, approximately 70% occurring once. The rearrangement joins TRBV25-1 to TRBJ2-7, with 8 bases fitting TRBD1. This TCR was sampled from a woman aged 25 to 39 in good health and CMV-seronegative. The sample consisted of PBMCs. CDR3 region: CASSVQGVGYEQYF. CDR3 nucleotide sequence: TGTGCCAGCAGTGTACAGGGGGTGGGCTACGAGCAGTACTTC.